Listed below are T cell receptor beta chains from one sample, sequenced in a study of OX40 agonist ivuxolimab in advanced cancers. Profiled with immunoSEQ multiplex PCR; TCRdb holds only in-frame clones, not every one. The table lists approximately 22,000 clones, about 85% of them singletons. This material consisted of CD4+ or CD8+ T cells sorted from blood, taken in a trial of the OX40 agonist ivuxolimab. All receptors come from an adult with an advanced solid tumor such as melanoma, head and neck, liver or kidney cancer. Each CDR3 is given with its conserved first and last residue. The D gene is left open where the match is weak. Some rows mark clone size as missing; the rest say once, few, many or name a class of expanded clone.

DNA	CDR3	size	length	V	D	J
TGTGCCAGCAGCTCCCCAGACCGGGACAGGGGGTCCAATGAGCAGTTCTTC	CASSSPDRDRGSNEQFF	few	17	TRBV11-3	TRBD1	TRBJ2-1
TGTGCCAGCAAGCGGCAGGGTGCCTACAATGAGCAGTTCTTC	CASKRQGAYNEQFF	.	14	TRBV2	.	TRBJ2-1
TGCGCCAGCAGCCAAGAGGTTAGCGGGAGCTCCTACGAGCAGTACTTC	CASSQEVSGSSYEQYF	.	16	TRBV4-1	TRBD2	TRBJ2-7
TGCGCCAGCAGCCCTAACGAATTGGAGACCCAGTACTTC	CASSPNELETQYF	once	13	TRBV4-1	.	TRBJ2-5
TGTGCCAGCAGCTTAGATCCGAGTGGGGGTTGGAGTAACTATGGCTACACCTTC	CASSLDPSGGWSNYGYTF	once	18	TRBV7-8	.	TRBJ1-2
TGCGCCAGCCAGGGTTCTTCCTACGAGCAGTACTTC	CASQGSSYEQYF	once	12	TRBV5-1	.	TRBJ2-7
TGTGCCAGCTCCGTTCGGGACGTCAGCTCCTACGAGCAGTACTTC	CASSVRDVSSYEQYF	.	15	TRBV6-5	.	TRBJ2-7
TGTGCCAGCAGCCTTGATTTTGAGCAGTTCTTC	CASSLDFEQFF	.	11	TRBV5-4	.	TRBJ2-1
TGCGCCAGCAGCTCACTTACAGGGGAGACCTACGAGCAGTACTTC	CASSSLTGETYEQYF	.	15	TRBV4-1	TRBD1	TRBJ2-7
TGTGCCAGCAGCGTCAGAGAGTCCGGGGAGCTGTTTTTT	CASSVRESGELFF	.	13	TRBV9	.	TRBJ2-2
TGTGCCAGCAGCCCAATGACCCCCGAGACCCAGTACTTC	CASSPMTPETQYF	.	13	TRBV7-2	.	TRBJ2-5
TGTGCCAGCAGTGAACTTAACTACAATGAGCAGTTCTTC	CASSELNYNEQFF	once	13	TRBV2	.	TRBJ2-1
TGTGCCAGCAGACCATGGGGGACACCGCCGGAGACCCAGTACTTC	CASRPWGTPPETQYF	.	15	TRBV5-6	.	TRBJ2-5
TGTGCCAGCAGCGGCCCGGGGGTTTATGGCTACACCTTC	CASSGPGVYGYTF	.	13	TRBV6-6	.	TRBJ1-2
TGTGCCAGCAGCCCTGGGACGACCACCGGGGAGCTGTTTTTT	CASSPGTTTGELFF	.	14	TRBV6-5	.	TRBJ2-2
TGTGCCAGCCACATCTCAGATTCGGTTGGCTACACCTTC	CASHISDSVGYTF	.	13	TRBV6-5	.	TRBJ1-2
TGTGCCAGCAGCACCGGGACAAGTGAAGCTTTCTTT	CASSTGTSEAFF	.	12	TRBV7-9	.	TRBJ1-1
TGTGCCATCAGTGAAGGCGGCTACACTGAAGCTTTCTTT	CAISEGGYTEAFF	.	13	TRBV10-3	.	TRBJ1-1
TGTGCCAGCAGCTTAGCCGCAGGACAGGGTGACTATGGCTACACCTTC	CASSLAAGQGDYGYTF	.	16	TRBV7-6	TRBD1	TRBJ1-2
TGTGCCAGCAGTGTCTCCGAGAGCTCCTACAATGAGCAGTTCTTC	CASSVSESSYNEQFF	.	15	TRBV6-1	.	TRBJ2-1
TGTGCCAGCAGTTTCGCGGGGGCCAGCACAGATACGCAGTATTTT	CASSFAGASTDTQYF	.	15	TRBV27	.	TRBJ2-3
TGCGCCAGCAGCTTGCGTGGACCGCCTCAACCCTATGGCTACACCTTC	CASSLRGPPQPYGYTF	.	16	TRBV5-1	.	TRBJ1-2
TGTGCCAGCAGCTTGGGGTCGGGGTCTGAGCAGTTCTTC	CASSLGSGSEQFF	.	13	TRBV7-8	.	TRBJ2-1
TGTGCCAGCGGATCCGGGCCCACCTACGAGCAGTACTTC	CASGSGPTYEQYF	.	13	TRBV6-1	.	TRBJ2-7
TGTGCCAGCAGTTCATGGGCGCTTGGACAGGGCAATGGCTACACCTTC	CASSSWALGQGNGYTF	.	16	TRBV5-6	TRBD1	TRBJ1-2